Each of the 26 T cell receptor beta chains below was sequenced from the same sample in a study of monozygotic twins with inflammatory bowel disease. TCRdb reanalyzed the 5' RACE reads and collapses them to one entry per CDR3 protein, without DNA. The table counts more than 300,000 distinct CDR3 sequences; roughly 2.6% lies in the top ten. The sample taken for sequencing was blood. These receptors were obtained from a human donor with ulcerative colitis or Crohn's disease, or a healthy co-twin of an affected twin (not recorded which).

The chain carries TRBV19 and TRBJ2-5; TCRdb's D call, TRBD2, is unchecked because there is no DNA. Germline CDR1 is LNHDA and CDR2 is SQIVND (reference sequence). The CDR3 covers 14 residues. The CDR3 loop is CASSIGTSGDPRYF. Using reference TRBV19 and TRBJ2-5 for the parts outside the CDR3, the full variable domain is DGGITQSPKYLFRKEGQNVTLSCEQNLNHDAMYWYRQDPGQGLRLIYYSQIVNDFQKGDIAEGYSVSREKKESFPLTVTSAQKNPTAFYLCASSIGTSGDPRYFGPGTRLLVL.

The V and J genes are TRBV6-2 or TRBV6-3 and TRBJ2-7; TCRdb picks TRBD2, but there is no DNA to check that call. CDR1 is MNHEY, CDR2 SVGEGT, per germline. The CDR3 sequence is 13 residues long. This CDR3 reads CASGGVFLYEQYF.

The rearrangement uses TRBV18 and TRBJ2-2; TCRdb gives TRBD2 as the D gene, but with no DNA this cannot be confirmed. The CDR3 runs 16 residues. CDR1 and CDR2 (germline): KGHSH, LQKENI. The CDR3 loop reads CASSPLGLADTGELFF.

The V call is TRBV7-3, the J call TRBJ2-2. Germline V gene lookup returns CDR1 SGHTA and CDR2 FQGTGA. The CDR3 is made up of 13 amino acids. CDR3 amino acids: CASSWGTTGELFF.

The chain combines TRBV7-2 with TRBJ1-3. CDR3 length: 13 amino acids. Per germline, CDR1 SGHTA and CDR2 FQGNSA. This chain's CDR3 is CASSSGLRNTIYF.

This sequence joins TRBV2 and TRBJ1-2. This CDR3 spans 14 amino acids. CDR1 and CDR2 from the germline V gene are SNHLY and FYNNEI. CDR3 sequence: CASSEAGSTYGYTF.

The chain recombines TRBV28 with TRBJ2-2; without DNA, the TCRdb call of TRBD1 cannot be checked. In germline, CDR1 is MDHEN, CDR2 SYDVKM. The CDR3 sequence is 14 residues long. The CDR3: CASSPGSNTGELFF.

V gene TRBV2 combines with J gene TRBJ2-3. This CDR3 has 12 residues. Germline V CDR1 and CDR2: SNHLY, FYNNEI. The CDR3 reads CASKSYTDTQYF.

V is TRBV15 and J is TRBJ1-2; no DNA is available, so the TRBD1 call from TCRdb remains unchecked. There are 14 residues in the CDR3. The germline gives CDR1 LNHNV, CDR2 YYDKDF (reference sequence). CDR3 sequence: CATSHRTGDYGYTF.

The chain's CDR3 is CASSWGTSGGETQYF. This chain uses TRBV6-2 or TRBV6-3 with TRBJ2-5; TCRdb gives TRBD2 as the D gene, but with no DNA this cannot be confirmed. CDR1 is MNHEY and CDR2 is SVGEGT in the germline V gene. The CDR3 consists of 15 residues.

The chain employs TRBV7-2 and TRBJ2-1; TCRdb's assignment of TRBD2 cannot be checked, as there is no DNA. CDR3 length: 17 amino acids. Germline V gives CDR1 SGHTA, CDR2 FQGNSA. CDR3 sequence reads: CASSLQTSGGVLNEQFF. Full variable domain (missing parts from reference TRBV7-2 and TRBJ2-1): GAGVSQSPSNKVTEKGKDVELRCDPISGHTALYWYRQSLGQGLEFLIYFQGNSAPDKSGLPSDRFSAERTGGSVSTLTIQRTQQEDSAVYLCASSLQTSGGVLNEQFFGPGTRLTVL.

The chain couples TRBV18 to TRBJ2-7; TCRdb's D call of TRBD1 is untestable without DNA. The CDR3 covers 14 residues. Germline-derived CDR1 and CDR2 are KGHSH and LQKENI. This CDR3 reads CASSPPDRGNEQYF.

This chain uses TRBV12-3 or TRBV12-4 with TRBJ2-3; the TRBD2 assignment by TCRdb is unverifiable without DNA. The CDR3 extends over 15 amino acids. The CDR3 protein is CASTDGTSGGDTQYF.

The chain couples TRBV5-1 to TRBJ2-1; TCRdb's assignment of TRBD1 cannot be checked, as there is no DNA. The CDR3 has 16 residues. Per germline, CDR1 SGHRS and CDR2 YFSETQ. The CDR3 is CASSLSEGTHLNEQFF.

This chain uses TRBV5-1 with TRBJ2-3; as DNA is missing, the TRBD1 call by TCRdb cannot be tested. The CDR3 has 13 residues. CDR1 and CDR2 (germline): SGHRS, YFSETQ. CDR3 region: CASMRGGTDTQYF.

The gene calls are TRBV19 and TRBJ1-2; the D gene TCRdb calls, TRBD1, cannot be checked with no DNA. This CDR3 is built from 15 residues. Looked up from germline, CDR1 is LNHDA and CDR2 is SQIVND (reference sequence). CDR3 sequence: CASSSISAGENGYTF.

The chain is built from TRBV28 and TRBJ2-3; without DNA, the TCRdb call of TRBD1 cannot be checked. The CDR3 is made up of 16 amino acids. The germline CDR1 and CDR2 sequences are MDHEN and SYDVKM. This chain's CDR3 is CASSFSGTGGTDTQYF.

The V and J genes are TRBV24-1 and TRBJ2-1. The CDR3 is 16 amino acids. Germline assignment: CDR1 KGHDR and CDR2 SFDVKD. CDR3 protein: CATSDLDGLPYNEQFF.

The chain carries TRBV11-1 and TRBJ2-4; without DNA, the TCRdb call of TRBD1 cannot be checked. CDR3 length equals 14 residues. The germline gives CDR1 SGHAT, CDR2 FQDESV (reference sequence). The CDR3 sequence is CASSRRDSTNIQYF.

The chain couples TRBV5-1 to TRBJ1-2; no DNA is available, so the TRBD1 call from TCRdb remains unchecked. Per germline, CDR1 SGHRS and CDR2 YFSETQ. CDR3 length: 15 residues. The CDR3 here is CASSLAGGTNYGYTF.

The V gene is TRBV5-1, the J gene TRBJ2-5; TCRdb calls TRBD1, which cannot be checked without DNA. Per the germline V gene, CDR1 is SGHRS and CDR2 is YFSETQ. There are 17 residues in the CDR3. CDR3 sequence: CASSLFGGGNNQETQYF.

The V call is TRBV5-1, the J call TRBJ2-3; without DNA, the TCRdb call of TRBD2 cannot be checked. There are 18 residues in the CDR3. From germline, CDR1 is SGHRS and CDR2 YFSETQ. Here the CDR3 reads CASSYGGRGAGPTDTQYF.

This chain's CDR3 is CASSAGQGRNTEAFF. This chain connects TRBV19 to TRBJ1-1; TCRdb's assignment of TRBD1 cannot be checked, as there is no DNA. The CDR3 sequence is 15 residues long. Germline assignment: CDR1 LNHDA and CDR2 SQIVND (reference sequence).

The gene calls are TRBV20-1 and TRBJ2-7. CDR3 size: 12 residues. Per germline, CDR1 DFQATT and CDR2 SNEGSKA (reference sequence). CDR3 amino acids: CSASHISYEQYF.

The V call is TRBV4-3, the J call TRBJ2-7; TCRdb outputs TRBD2, but without DNA this stays unchecked. Looked up from germline, CDR1 is LGHNA and CDR2 is YSLEER. The length of the CDR3 is 13 residues. CDR3 loop: CASSQQVSHEQYF.

This rearrangement joins TRBV14 to TRBJ1-5. CDR1 SGHDN and CDR2 FVKESK come from the germline V gene. This CDR3 is built from 18 residues. This CDR3 reads CASSPKTPKYYSNQPQHF.